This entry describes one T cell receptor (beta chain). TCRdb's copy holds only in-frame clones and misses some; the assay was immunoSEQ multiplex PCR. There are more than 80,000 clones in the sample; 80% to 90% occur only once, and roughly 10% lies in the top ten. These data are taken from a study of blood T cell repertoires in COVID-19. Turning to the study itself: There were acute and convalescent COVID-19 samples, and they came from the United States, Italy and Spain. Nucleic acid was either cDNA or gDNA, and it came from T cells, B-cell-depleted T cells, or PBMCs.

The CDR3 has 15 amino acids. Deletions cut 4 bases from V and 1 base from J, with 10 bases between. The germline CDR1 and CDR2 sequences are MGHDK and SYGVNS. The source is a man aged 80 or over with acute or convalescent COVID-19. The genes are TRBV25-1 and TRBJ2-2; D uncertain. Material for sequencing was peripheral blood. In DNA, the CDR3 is TGTGCCAGCAGTGGGCCCCCTGGGAACACCGGGGAGCTGTTTTTT. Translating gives CASSGPPGNTGELFF.